The rows below give T cell receptor beta chains drawn from one sample of a study of T cells in tumors and immune-related adverse events. Produced via immunoSEQ multiplex PCR; TCRdb's table is partial and in-frame only. This table holds about 22,000 clones, around nine tenths found once. Sequencing was performed on lymph node tissue, taken from a patient treated with anti-PD-1 therapy. The receptors shown here come from a female donor with metastatic renal cell carcinoma. The CDR3 runs from the conserved cysteine through the conserved F or W. The order of the fields is D gene, clone size, J gene, V gene, CDR3 protein, CDR3 DNA. D genes are given only for firm matches. Expanded clones get a size class; other rows say once, few or many, or leave the size out.

TRBD2 - TRBJ2-7 TRBV11-2 CASSFSGILSYEQYF TGTGCCAGCAGCTTTAGCGGGATTCTTTCCTACGAGCAGTACTTC
TRBD1 - TRBJ1-4 TRBV2 CASRPAGGEKLFF TGTGCCAGCAGACCGGCAGGGGGGGAAAAACTGTTTTTT
- once TRBJ2-5 TRBV6-6 CASSYSKRLETQYF TGTGCCAGCAGTTACTCGAAGAGGTTGGAGACCCAGTACTTC
- - TRBJ1-4 TRBV4-1 CASSRAWGREKLFF TGCGCCAGCAGCCGAGCCTGGGGGCGGGAAAAACTGTTTTTT
- - TRBJ1-2 TRBV27 CASSFRANYGYTF TGTGCCAGCAGTTTCAGAGCCAACTATGGCTACACCTTC
- - TRBJ1-4 TRBV2 CASSYNRVLYEKLFF TGTGCCAGCAGTTATAACAGGGTGTTATATGAAAAACTGTTTTTT
TRBD1 - TRBJ1-4 TRBV2 CASRLGQGINEKLFF TGTGCCAGCAGGCTGGGACAGGGGATAAATGAAAAACTGTTTTTT
- once TRBJ2-1 TRBV7-6 CASSLDPTGHEQFF TGTGCCAGCAGCTTAGATCCAACGGGCCATGAGCAGTTCTTC
TRBD2 - TRBJ2-7 TRBV30 CAWSVLSGRSEQYF TGTGCCTGGAGTGTACTAAGCGGGAGGTCCGAGCAGTACTTC
- - TRBJ2-3 TRBV10-3 CAISESVADTQYF TGTGCCATCAGTGAGTCGGTCGCAGATACGCAGTATTTT
TRBD1 - TRBJ1-6 TRBV6-5 CASRGTGENSPLHF TGTGCCAGCAGAGGAACAGGGGAGAATTCACCCCTCCACTTT
- - TRBJ2-5 TRBV2 CASYRSEETQYF TGTGCCAGCTACAGGTCCGAAGAGACCCAGTACTTC
- - TRBJ2-1 TRBV5-6 CASSLEIEQFF TGTGCCAGCAGCCTAGAAATTGAGCAGTTCTTC
- - TRBJ1-2 TRBV7-8 CASSLVGGDYGYTF TGTGCCAGCAGCTTAGTTGGCGGGGACTATGGCTACACCTTC
TRBD2 - TRBJ2-1 TRBV28 CASSLLAGGNNEQFF TGTGCCAGCAGTTTGTTGGCGGGAGGGAACAATGAGCAGTTCTTC
- few TRBJ1-6 TRBV12-1 CARHGNSPLHF TGTGCCCGCCATGGCAATTCACCCCTCCACTTT
TRBD1 once TRBJ2-7 TRBV6-5 CASTEGRGPYEQYF TGTGCCAGCACCGAGGGCAGGGGGCCCTACGAGCAGTACTTC
- - TRBJ2-7 TRBV27 CASSLSVGYEQYF TGTGCCAGCAGTTTATCGGTGGGTTACGAGCAGTACTTC
- - TRBJ1-4 TRBV5-1 CASSLGQGREKLFF TGCGCCAGCAGCTTGGGGCAGGGGCGTGAAAAACTGTTTTTT
TRBD2 - TRBJ2-2 TRBV5-4 CASRGTSGGSGELFF TGTGCCAGCAGAGGGACTAGCGGGGGGTCCGGGGAGCTGTTTTTT